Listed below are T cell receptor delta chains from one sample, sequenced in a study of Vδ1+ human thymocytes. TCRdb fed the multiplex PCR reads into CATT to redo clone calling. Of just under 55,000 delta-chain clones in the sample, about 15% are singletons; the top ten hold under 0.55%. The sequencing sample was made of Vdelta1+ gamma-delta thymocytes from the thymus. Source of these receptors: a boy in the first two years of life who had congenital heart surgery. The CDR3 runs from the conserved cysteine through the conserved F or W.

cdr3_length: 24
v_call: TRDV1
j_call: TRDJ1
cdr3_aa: CALGEPRHIPVLGDRLRYTDKLIF

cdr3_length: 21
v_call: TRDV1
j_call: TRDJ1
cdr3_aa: CALGPIGTPYVPGLSTDKLIF

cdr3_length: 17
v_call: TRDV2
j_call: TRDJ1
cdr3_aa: CACDSYWGKGWTDKLIF

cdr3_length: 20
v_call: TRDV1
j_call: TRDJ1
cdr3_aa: CALGELETLWGPLNTDKLIF

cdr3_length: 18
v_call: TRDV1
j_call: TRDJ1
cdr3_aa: CALGEEKIGDTRSDKLIF

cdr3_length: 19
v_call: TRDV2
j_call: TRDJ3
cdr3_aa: CACDTYWGIPEWGTRQMFF

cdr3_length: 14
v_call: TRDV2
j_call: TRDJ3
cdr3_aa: CACGGSWDTRQMFF

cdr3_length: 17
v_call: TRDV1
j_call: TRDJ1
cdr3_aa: CALGDVLTWGNTDKLIF

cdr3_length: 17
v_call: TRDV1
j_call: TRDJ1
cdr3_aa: CALGTFSSWGGYGHLIF

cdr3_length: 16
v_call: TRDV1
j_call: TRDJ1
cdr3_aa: CALGEGFAGGFRKLIF

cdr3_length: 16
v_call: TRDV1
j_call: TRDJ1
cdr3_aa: CALGDFPNKYTDKLIF

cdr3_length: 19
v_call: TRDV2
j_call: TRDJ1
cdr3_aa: CACDTDFWGILPYTDKLIF

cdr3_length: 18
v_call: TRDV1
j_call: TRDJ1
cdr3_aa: CALGEYSDWGTPRGELIF

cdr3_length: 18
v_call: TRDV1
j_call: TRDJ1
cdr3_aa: CALGETRHWGIFTDKLIF

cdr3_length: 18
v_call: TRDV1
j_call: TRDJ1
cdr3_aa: CALGELALPGGYTDKLIF

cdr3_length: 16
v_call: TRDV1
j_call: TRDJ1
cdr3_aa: CALGDSYPPVTDKLIF

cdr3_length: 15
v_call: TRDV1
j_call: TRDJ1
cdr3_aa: CALGELPWGISKLIF

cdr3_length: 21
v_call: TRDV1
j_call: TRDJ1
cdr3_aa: CALGAGLPTSVPGPYTDKLIF

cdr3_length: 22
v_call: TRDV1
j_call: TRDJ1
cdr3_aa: CALGDPGLPTRLGAPYTDKLIF

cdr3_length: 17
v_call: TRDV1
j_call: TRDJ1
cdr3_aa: CALGIVLGDLYTDKLIF

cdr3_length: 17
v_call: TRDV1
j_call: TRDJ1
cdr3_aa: CALGDSLDWGSVDKLIF

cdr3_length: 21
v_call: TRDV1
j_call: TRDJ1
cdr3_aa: CALDPHPTSTGGYRHTDKLIF

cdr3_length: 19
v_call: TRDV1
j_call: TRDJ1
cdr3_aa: CALGETAFLLAGDPNKLIF

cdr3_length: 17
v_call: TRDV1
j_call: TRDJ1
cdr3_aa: CALGEGMDSWVDFAVIF

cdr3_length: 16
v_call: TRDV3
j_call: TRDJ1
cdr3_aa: CAFSSLEGTRGSGLIF

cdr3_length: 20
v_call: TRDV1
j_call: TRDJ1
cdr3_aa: CALGRFLRGSTGVHTDKLIF

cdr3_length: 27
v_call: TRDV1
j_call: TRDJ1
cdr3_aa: CAPGEAWPTTTRSPSTGGYEYTDKLIF

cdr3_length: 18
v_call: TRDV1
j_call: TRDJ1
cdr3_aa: CALGEHPLLGDTADKLIF

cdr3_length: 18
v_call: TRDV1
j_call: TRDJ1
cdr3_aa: CALGELGPSLKYTDKLIF

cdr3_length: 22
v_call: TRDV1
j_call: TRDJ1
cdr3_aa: CALGEPPAPFLRTRGYTDKLIF

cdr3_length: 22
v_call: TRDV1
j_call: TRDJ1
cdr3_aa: CALGEDAPSYLCREPHSRELIF

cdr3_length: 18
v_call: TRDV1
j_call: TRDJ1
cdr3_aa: CALGESFIWGTYTDKLIF